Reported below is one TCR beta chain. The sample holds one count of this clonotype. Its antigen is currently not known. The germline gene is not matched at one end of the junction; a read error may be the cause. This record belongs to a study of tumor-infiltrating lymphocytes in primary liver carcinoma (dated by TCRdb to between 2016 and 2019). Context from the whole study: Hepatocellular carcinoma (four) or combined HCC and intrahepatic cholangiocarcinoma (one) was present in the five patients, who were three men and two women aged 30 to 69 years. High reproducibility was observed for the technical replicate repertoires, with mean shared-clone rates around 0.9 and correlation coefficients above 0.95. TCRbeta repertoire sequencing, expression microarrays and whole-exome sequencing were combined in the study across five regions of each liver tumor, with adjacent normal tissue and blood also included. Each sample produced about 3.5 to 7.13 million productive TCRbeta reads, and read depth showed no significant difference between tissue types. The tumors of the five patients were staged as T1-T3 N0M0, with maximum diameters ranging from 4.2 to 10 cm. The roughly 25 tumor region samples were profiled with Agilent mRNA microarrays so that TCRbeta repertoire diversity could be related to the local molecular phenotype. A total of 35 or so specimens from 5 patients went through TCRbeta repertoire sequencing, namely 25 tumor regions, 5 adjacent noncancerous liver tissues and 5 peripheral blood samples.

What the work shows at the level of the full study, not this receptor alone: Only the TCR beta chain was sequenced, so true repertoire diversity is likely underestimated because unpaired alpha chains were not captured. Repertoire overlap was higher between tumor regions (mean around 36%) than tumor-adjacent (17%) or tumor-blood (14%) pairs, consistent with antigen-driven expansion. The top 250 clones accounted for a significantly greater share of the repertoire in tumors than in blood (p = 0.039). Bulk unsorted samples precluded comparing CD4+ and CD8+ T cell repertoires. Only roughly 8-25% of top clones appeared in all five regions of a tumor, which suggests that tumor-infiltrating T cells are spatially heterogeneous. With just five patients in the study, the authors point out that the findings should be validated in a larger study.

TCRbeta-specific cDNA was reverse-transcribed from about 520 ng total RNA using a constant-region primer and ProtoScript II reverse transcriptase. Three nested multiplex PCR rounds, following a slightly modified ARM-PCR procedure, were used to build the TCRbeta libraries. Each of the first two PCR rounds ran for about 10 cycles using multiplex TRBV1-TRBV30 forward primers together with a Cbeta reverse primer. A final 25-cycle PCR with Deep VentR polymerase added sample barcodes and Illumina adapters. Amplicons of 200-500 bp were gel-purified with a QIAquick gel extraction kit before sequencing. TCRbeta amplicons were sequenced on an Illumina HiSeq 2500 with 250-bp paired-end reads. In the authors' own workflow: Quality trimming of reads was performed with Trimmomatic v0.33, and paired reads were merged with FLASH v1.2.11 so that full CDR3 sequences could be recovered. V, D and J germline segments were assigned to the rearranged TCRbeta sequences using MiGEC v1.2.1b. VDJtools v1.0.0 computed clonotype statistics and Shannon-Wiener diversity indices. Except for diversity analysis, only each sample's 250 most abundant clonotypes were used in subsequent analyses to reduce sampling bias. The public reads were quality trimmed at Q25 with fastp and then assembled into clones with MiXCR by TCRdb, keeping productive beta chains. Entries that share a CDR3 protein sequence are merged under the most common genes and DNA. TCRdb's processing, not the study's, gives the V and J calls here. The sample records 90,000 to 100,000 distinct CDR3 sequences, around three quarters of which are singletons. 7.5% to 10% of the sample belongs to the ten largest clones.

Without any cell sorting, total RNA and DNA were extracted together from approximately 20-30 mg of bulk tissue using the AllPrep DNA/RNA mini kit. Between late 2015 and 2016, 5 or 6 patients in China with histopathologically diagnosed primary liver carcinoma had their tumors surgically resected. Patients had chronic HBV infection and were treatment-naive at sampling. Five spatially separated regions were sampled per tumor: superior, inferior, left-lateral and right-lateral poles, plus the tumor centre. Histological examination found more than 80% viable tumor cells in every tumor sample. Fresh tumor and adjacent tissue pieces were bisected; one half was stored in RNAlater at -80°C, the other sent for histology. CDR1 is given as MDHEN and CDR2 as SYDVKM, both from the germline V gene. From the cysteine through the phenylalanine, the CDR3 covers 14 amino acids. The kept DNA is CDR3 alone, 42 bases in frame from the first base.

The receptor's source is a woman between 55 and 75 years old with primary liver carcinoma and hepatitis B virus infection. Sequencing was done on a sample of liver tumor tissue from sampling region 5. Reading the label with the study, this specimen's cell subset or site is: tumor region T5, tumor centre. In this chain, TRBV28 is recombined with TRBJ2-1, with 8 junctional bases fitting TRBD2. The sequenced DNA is TGTGCCAACAGTTTTAGCGGGATGGACAATGAGCAGTTCTTC. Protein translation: CANSFSGMDNEQFF.